This paragraph reports one T cell receptor (beta chain). Participant age was roughly 18 to 100 years, and participants resided in fewer than 30 US areas. Participants had their cohort set by participant-reported clinical history. Under the authors' procedure: Amplification of reference gene primers was used by the study to estimate nucleated cell counts. Clones were read by immunoSEQ multiplex PCR, and TCRdb kept only the in-frame ones, dropping some. V and J calls and clone size are as listed in that table; D and trimming were resolved from the DNA. The sample records 300,000 to 350,000 clones, 88% being singletons. With 1 base removed from V and 2 bases from J, the gap between germline ends came to 15 bases. The CDR3 spans 17 residues. The germline V gene has CDR1 SEHNR and CDR2 FQNEAQ (reference sequence). This sample is drawn from a study of blood T cell repertoires in COVID-19. About the research overall: Whether acute or convalescent, the COVID-19 samples came from the United States, Italy and Spain.

The rearrangement joins TRBV7-9 to TRBJ1-5; D unresolved. Sequencing was performed on PBMCs or T cells enriched from blood (not recorded which). The TCR sequence derives from a woman in her 30s who had been exposed to COVID-19. The CDR3 bases are TGTGCCAGCAGCTTAGGGGCAGGCTCTCTGGGCAATCAGCCCCAGCATTTT. Translated: CASSLGAGSLGNQPQHF.